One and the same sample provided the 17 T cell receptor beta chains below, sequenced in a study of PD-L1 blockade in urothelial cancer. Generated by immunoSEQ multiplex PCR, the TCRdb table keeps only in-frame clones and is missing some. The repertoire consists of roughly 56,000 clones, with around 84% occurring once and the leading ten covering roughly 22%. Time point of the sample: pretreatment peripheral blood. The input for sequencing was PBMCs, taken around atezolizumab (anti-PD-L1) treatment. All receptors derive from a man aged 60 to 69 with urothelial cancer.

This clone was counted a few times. CDR3 sequence (DNA): TGTGCCAGCAGCTTGTCCGGGGGGTGGAATGAGCAGTTCTTC. Protein product: CASSLSGGWNEQFF. The V and J genes are TRBV5-4 and TRBJ2-1; 7 nucleotides match TRBD2. V shed 1 base, J shed 7 bases, and the junction held 5 bases outside the gene matches. The germline CDR1 and CDR2 sequences are SGHNT and YYREEE (reference sequence). The CDR3 loop spans 14 amino acids.

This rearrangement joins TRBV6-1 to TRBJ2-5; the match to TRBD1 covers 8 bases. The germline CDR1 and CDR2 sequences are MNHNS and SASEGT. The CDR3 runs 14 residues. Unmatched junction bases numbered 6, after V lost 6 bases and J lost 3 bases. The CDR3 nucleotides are TGTGCCAGCAGCCTTGACAGGGGCAAAGAGACCCAGTACTTC. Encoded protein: CASSLDRGKETQYF.

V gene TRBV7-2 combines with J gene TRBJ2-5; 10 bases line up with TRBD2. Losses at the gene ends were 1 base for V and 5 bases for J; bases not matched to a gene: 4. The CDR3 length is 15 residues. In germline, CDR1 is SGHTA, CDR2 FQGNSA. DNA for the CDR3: TGTGCCAGCAGCTTAGTTATTAGCGGGGGGGAGACCCAGTACTTC. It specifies CASSLVISGGETQYF.

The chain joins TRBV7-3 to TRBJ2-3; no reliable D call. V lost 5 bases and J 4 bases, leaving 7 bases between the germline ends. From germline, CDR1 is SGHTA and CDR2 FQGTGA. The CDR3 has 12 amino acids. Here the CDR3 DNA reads TGTGCCAGCAGCGAAGGAGCAGATACGCAGTATTTT. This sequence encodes CASSEGADTQYF.

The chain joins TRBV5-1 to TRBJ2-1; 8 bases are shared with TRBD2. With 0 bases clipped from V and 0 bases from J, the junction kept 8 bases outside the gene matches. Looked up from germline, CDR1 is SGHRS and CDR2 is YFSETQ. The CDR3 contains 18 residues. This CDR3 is CASSLVVAGSSSYNEQFF. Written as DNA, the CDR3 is TGCGCCAGCAGCTTGGTTGTAGCGGGGTCTAGCTCCTACAATGAGCAGTTCTTC.

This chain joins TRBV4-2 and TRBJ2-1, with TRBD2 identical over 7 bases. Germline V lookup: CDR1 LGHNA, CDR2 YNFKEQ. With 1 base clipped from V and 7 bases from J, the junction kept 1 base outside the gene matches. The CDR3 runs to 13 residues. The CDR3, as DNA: TGTGCCAGCAGCCAAGGGGAGGGGAATGAGCAGTTCTTC. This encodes CASSQGEGNEQFF.

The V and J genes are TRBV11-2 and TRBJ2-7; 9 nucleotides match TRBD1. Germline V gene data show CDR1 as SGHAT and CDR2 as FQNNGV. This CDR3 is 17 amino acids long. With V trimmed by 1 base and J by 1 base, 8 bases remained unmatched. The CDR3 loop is CASSLGHTGGFSYEQYF. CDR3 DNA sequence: TGTGCCAGCAGCTTAGGCCATACAGGGGGCTTTTCCTACGAGCAGTACTTC.

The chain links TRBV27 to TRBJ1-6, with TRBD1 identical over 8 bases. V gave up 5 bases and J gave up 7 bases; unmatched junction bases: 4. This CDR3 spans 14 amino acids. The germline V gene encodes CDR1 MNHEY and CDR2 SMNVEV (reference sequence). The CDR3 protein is CASSPRTGNSPLHF. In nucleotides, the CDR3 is TGTGCCAGCAGTCCCAGGACAGGGAATTCACCCCTCCACTTT.

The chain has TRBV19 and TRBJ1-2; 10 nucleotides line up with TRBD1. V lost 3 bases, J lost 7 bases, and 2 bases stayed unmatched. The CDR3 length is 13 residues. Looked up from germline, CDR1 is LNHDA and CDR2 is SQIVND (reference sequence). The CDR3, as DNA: TGTGCCAGTAGTATCCGGGACAGGGGTGGCTACACCTTC. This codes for CASSIRDRGGYTF. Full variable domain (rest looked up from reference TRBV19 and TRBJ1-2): DGGITQSPKYLFRKEGQNVTLSCEQNLNHDAMYWYRQDPGQGLRLIYYSQIVNDFQKGDIAEGYSVSREKKESFPLTVTSAQKNPTAFYLCASSIRDRGGYTFGSGTRLTVV.

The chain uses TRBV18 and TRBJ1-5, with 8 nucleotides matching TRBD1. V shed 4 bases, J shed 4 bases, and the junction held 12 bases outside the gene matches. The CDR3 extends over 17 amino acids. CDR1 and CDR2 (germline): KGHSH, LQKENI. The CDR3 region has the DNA TGTGCCAGCTCACAACTGGGGACAGGATCGTTGAATCAGCCCCAGCATTTT. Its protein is CASSQLGTGSLNQPQHF.

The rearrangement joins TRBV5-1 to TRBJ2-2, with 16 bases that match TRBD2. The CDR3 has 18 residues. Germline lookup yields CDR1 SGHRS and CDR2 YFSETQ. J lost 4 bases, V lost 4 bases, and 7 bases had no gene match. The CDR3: CASSGGLAGGRFTGELFF. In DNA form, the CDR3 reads TGCGCCAGCAGCGGGGGACTAGCGGGGGGGCGATTCACCGGGGAGCTGTTTTTT.

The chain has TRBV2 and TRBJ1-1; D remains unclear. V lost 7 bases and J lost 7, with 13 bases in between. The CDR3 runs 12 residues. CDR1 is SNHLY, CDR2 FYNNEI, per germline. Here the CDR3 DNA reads TGTGCCAGCAACAGAGCGGGCAGTGAAGCTTTCTTT. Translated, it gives CASNRAGSEAFF.

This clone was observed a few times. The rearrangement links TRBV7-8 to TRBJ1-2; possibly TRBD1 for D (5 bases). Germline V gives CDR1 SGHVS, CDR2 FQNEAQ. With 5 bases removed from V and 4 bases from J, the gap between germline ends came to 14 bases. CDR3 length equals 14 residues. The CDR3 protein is CASSAGTVGYGYTF. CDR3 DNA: TGTGCCAGCAGCGCGGGGACGGTGGGCTATGGCTACACCTTC.

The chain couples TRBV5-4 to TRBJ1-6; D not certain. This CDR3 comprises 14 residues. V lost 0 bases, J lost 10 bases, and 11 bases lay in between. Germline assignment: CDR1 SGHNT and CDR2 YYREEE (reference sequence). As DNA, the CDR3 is TGTGCCAGCAGCTTGGTTTTTTCCGGGTCACCCCTCCACTTT. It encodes CASSLVFSGSPLHF.

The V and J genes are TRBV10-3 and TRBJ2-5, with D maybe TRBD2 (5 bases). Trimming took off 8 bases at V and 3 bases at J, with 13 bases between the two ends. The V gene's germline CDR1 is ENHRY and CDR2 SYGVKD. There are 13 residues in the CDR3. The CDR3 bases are TGTGCCATCGGACTGGGTTTAAAAGAGACCCAGTACTTC. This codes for CAIGLGLKETQYF.

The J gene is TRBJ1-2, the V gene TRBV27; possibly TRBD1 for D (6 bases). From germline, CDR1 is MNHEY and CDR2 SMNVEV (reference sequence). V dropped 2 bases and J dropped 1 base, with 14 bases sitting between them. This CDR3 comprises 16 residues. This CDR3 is CASSLKTGVINYGYTF. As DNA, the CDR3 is TGTGCCAGCAGTTTAAAGACAGGCGTTATTAACTATGGCTACACCTTC.

The CDR3 nucleotides are TGTGCCACCTCCGGGGGGGGATACAATGAGCAGTTCTTC. It is translated as CATSGGGYNEQFF. The chain uses TRBV28 and TRBJ2-1; 8 bases match TRBD2. J was trimmed by 4 bases and V by 10 bases; bases with no gene match: 6. CDR1 MDHEN and CDR2 SYDVKM come from the germline V gene. This CDR3 comprises 13 residues.